This T cell receptor (beta chain) was recorded in a study of T cells in Graves' hyperthyroidism and ophthalmopathy. The study's findings and limits: Ophthalmopathy, as predicted by the model, came a median about six months after the prediction.

Amplification targeted TCR beta CDR3 regions from RNA transcripts. When the TCR CDR3 underwent first-round RT-PCR, the HTBI primer set was used. Each CDR3 protein gets one entry after TCRdb re-called the multiplex PCR reads with MiXCR. This table has approximately 200,000 distinct CDR3 sequences, around 17% appearing once. The ends were cut back, 1 base at V and 3 bases at J, with 18 bases in the middle. The CDR3 loop spans 16 amino acids. Germline CDR1 and CDR2: DFQATT and SNEGSKA (reference sequence). This clonotype was detected many times. Its antigen is not known. It was considered stable Graves' hyperthyroidism when ophthalmopathy did not progress within 18 months. Hyperthyroidism patients were newly diagnosed, had disease duration under 2 months, and were aged 18 to 65 years. Fresh peripheral blood, roughly 9.8 ml of it, supplied the PBMCs.

This receptor was taken from a man aged 40-49 years with Graves' hyperthyroidism. Material for sequencing was blood. V and J are TRBV20-1 and TRBJ1-1; the D is unclear. The CDR3 sequence: CSARVGWRAQDTEAFF. The CDR3 DNA sequence: TGCAGTGCTAGAGTGGGGTGGCGTGCCCAGGACACTGAAGCTTTCTTT.